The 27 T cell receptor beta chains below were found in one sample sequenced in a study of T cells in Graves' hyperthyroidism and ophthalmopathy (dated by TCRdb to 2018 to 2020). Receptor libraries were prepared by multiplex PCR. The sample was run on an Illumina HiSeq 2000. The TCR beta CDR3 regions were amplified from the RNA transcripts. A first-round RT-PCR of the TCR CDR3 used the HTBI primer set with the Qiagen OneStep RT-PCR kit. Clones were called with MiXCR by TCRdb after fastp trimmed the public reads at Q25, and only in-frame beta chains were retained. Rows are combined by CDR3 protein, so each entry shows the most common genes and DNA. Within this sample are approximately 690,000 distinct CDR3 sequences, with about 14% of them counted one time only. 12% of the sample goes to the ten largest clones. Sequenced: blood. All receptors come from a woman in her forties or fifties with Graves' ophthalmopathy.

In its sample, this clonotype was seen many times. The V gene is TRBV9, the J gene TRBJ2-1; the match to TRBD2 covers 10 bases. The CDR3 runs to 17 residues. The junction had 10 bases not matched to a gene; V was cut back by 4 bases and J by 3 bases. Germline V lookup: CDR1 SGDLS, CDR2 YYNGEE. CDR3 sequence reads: CASSPRLAGSYYNEQFF. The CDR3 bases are TGTGCCAGCAGCCCTCGACTAGCGGGCTCGTACTACAATGAGCAGTTCTTC. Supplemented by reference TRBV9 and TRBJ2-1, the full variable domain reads DSGVTQTPKHLITATGQRVTLRCSPRSGDLSVYWYQQSLDQGLQFLIQYYNGEERAKGNILERFSAQQFPDLHSELNLSSLELGDSALYFCASSPRLAGSYYNEQFFGPGTRLTVL.

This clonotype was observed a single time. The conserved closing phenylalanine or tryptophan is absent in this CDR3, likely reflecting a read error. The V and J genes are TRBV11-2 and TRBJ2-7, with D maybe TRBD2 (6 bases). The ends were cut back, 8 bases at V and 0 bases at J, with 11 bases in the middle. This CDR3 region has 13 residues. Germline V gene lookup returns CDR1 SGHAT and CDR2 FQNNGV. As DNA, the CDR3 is TGTGCCAGCTGTTACGGGAGCTCCTACGAGCAGTACCTC. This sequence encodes CASCYGSSYEQYL.

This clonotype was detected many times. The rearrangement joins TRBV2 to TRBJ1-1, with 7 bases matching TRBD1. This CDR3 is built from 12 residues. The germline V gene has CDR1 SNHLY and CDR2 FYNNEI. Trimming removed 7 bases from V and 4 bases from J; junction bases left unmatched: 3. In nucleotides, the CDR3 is TGTGCCAGCAAGCAGGGGGTCACTGAAGCTTTCTTT. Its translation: CASKQGVTEAFF.

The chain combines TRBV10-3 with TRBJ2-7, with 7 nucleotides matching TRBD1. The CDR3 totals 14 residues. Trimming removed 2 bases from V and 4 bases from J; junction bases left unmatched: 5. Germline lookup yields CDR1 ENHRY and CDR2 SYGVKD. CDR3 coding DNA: TGTGCCATCAGTGAGAAGGGGGCGAGATACGAGCAGTACTTC. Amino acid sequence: CAISEKGARYEQYF.

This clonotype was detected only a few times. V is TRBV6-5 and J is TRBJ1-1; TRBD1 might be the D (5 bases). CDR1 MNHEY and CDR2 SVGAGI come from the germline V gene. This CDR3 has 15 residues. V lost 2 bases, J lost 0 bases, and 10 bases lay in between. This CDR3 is CASSYIGAVNTEAFF. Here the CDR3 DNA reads TGTGCCAGCAGTTACATTGGGGCGGTGAACACTGAAGCTTTCTTT.

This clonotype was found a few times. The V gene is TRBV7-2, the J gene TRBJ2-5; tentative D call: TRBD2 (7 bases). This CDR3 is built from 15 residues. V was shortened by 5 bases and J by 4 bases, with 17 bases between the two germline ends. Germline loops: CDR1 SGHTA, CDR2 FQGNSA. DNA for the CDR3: TGTGCCAGCAGCCTAGGAGGGGGGGGGGGAGAGACCCAGTACTTC. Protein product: CASSLGGGGGETQYF.

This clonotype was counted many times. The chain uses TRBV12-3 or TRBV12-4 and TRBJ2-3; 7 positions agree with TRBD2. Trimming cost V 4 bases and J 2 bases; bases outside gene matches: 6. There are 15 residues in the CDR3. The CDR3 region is CASSSQAGLTDTQYF. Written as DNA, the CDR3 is TGTGCCAGCAGTTCTCAAGCGGGGCTCACAGATACGCAGTATTTT.

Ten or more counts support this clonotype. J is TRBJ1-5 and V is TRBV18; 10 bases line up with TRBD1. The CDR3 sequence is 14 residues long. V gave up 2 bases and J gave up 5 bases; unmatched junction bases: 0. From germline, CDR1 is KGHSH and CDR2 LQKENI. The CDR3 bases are TGTGCCAGCTCACCAGGACAGGGGGATCAGCCCCAGCATTTT. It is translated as CASSPGQGDQPQHF.

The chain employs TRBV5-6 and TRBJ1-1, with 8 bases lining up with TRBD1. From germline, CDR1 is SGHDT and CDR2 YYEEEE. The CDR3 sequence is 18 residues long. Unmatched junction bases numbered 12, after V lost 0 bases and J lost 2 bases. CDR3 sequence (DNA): TGTGCCAGCAGCTTGGCCGGGGCAGGGGGCCGACGTAACACTGAAGCTTTCTTT. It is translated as CASSLAGAGGRRNTEAFF.

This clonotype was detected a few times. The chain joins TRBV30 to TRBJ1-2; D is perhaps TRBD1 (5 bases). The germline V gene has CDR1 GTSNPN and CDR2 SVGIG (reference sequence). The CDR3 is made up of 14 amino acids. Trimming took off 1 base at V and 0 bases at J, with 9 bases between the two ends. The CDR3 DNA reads TGTGCCTGGAGTGAGACAGCAGCTAACTATGGCTACACCTTC. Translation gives CAWSETAANYGYTF.

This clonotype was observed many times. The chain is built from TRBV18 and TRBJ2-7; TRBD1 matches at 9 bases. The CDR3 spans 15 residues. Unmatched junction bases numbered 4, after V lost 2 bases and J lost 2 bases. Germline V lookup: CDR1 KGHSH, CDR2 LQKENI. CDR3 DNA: TGTGCCAGCTCACCAGGACAGGGGTGGACCTACGAGCAGTACTTC. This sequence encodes CASSPGQGWTYEQYF.

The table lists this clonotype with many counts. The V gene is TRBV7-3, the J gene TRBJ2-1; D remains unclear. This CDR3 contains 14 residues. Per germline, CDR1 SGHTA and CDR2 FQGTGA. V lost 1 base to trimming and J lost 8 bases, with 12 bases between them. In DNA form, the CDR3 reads TGTGCCAGCAGCTTAAAAGGGCTAACGGATGAGCAGTTCTTC. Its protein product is CASSLKGLTDEQFF.

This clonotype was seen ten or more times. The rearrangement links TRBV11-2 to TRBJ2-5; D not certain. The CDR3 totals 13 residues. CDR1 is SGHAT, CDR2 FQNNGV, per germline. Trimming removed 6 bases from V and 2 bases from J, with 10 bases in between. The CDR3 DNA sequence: TGTGCCAGCAGACGTAGCATACAAGAGACCCAGTACTTC. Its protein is CASRRSIQETQYF.

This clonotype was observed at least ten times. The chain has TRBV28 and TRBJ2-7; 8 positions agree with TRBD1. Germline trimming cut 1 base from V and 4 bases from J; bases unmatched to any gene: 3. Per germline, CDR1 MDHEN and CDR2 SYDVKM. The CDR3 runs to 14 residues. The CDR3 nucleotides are TGTGCCAGCAGTTTATCGCAGGGGGCTTACGAGCAGTACTTC. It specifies CASSLSQGAYEQYF.

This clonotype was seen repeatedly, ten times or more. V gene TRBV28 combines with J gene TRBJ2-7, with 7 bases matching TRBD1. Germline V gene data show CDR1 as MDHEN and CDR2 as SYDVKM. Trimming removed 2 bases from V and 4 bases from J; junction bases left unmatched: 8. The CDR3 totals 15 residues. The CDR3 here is CASSLSPGTAYEQYF. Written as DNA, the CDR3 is TGTGCCAGCAGTTTAAGCCCCGGGACAGCGTACGAGCAGTACTTC.

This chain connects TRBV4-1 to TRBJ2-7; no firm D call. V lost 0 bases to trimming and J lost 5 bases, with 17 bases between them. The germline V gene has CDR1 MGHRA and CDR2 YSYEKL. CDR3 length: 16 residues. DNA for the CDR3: TGCGCCAGCAGCCAAGAAAGGAATTCGGGTGGCAACGAGCAGTACTTC. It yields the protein CASSQERNSGGNEQYF.

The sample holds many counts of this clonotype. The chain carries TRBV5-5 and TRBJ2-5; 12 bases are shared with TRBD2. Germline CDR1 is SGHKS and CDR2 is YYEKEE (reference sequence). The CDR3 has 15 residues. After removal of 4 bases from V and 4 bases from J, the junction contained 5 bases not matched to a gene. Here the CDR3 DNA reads TGTGCCAGCAGCGAGACTAGCGGGAGACGAGAGACCCAGTACTTC. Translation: CASSETSGRRETQYF.

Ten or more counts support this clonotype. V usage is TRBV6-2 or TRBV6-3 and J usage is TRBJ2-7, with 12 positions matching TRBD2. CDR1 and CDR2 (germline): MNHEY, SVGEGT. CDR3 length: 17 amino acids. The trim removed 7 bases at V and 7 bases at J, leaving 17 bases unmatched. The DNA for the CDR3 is TGTGCCAGCACCTTCCGAGGGCTAGCGGGAGGGCCAGATGAGCAGTACTTC. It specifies CASTFRGLAGGPDEQYF.

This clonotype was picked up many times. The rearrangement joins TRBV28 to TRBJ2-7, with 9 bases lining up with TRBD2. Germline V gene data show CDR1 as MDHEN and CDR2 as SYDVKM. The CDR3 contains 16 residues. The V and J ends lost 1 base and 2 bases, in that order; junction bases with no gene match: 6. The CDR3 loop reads CASSLFTTSGAYEQYF. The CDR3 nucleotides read TGTGCCAGCAGTTTATTCACGACTAGCGGCGCCTACGAGCAGTACTTC.

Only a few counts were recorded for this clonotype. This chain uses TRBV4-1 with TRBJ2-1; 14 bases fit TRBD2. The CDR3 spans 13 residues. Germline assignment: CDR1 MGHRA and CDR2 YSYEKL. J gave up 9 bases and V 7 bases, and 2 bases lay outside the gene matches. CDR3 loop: CASIGTSGSEQFF. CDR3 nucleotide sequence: TGCGCCAGCATCGGGACTAGCGGGAGTGAGCAGTTCTTC.

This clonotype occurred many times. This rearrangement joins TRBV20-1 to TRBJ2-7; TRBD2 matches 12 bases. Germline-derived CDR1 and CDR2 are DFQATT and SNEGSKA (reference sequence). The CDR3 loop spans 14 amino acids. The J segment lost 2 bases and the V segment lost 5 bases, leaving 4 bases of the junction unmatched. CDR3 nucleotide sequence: TGCAGTGCTTTTCTAGCGGGAGGGCCCTACGAGCAGTACTTC. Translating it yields CSAFLAGGPYEQYF.

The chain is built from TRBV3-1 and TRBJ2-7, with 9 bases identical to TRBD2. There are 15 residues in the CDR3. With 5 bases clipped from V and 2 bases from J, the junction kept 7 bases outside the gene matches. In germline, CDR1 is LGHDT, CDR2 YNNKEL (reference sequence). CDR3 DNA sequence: TGTGCCAGCAGCGCCCTCGGCGGGAGGGCCTACGAGCAGTACTTC. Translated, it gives CASSALGGRAYEQYF.

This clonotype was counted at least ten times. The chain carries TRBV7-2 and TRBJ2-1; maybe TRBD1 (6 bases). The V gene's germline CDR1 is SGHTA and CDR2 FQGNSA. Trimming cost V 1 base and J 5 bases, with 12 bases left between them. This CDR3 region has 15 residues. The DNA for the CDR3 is TGTGCCAGCAGCTTAGTATTTGGACAGCACAATGAGCAGTTCTTC. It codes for CASSLVFGQHNEQFF.

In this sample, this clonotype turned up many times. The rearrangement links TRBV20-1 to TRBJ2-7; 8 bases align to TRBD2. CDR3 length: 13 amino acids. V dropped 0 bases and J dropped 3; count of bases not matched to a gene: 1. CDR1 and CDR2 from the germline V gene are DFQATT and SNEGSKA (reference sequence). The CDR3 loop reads CSARDAGGYEQYF. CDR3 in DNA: TGCAGTGCTAGAGACGCGGGGGGCTACGAGCAGTACTTC.

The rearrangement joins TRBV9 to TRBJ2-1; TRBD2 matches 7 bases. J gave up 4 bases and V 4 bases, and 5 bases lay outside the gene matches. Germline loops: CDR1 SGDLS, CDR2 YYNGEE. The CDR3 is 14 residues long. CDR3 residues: CASSFFSGYNEQFF. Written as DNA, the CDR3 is TGTGCCAGCAGCTTTTTTAGCGGGTACAATGAGCAGTTCTTC.

The CDR3 DNA follows: TGTGCCAGCACCCCGGGACTAGCGGGAGGGCCGGGGTACAATGAGCAGTTCTTC. This codes for CASTPGLAGGPGYNEQFF. The V gene is TRBV12-3 or TRBV12-4, the J gene TRBJ2-1; 16 bases align to TRBD2. The CDR3 sequence is 18 residues long. The V and J ends lost 7 bases and 4 bases, in that order; junction bases with no gene match: 10.

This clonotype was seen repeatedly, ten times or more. The CDR3 is CSVERSSGQETQYF. The DNA for the CDR3 is TGCAGCGTTGAAAGGTCTAGCGGGCAAGAGACCCAGTACTTC. The chain employs TRBV29-1 and TRBJ2-5, with 8 bases lining up with TRBD2. With V trimmed by 2 bases and J by 2 bases, 4 bases remained unmatched. Germline V CDR1 and CDR2: SQVTM, ANQGSEA. The CDR3 runs to 14 residues.